One and the same sample provided the 26 T cell receptor beta chains below, sequenced in a study of T-cell memory formation after mild COVID-19. TCRdb ran MiXCR on the 5' RACE reads and lists one entry per CDR3 protein. The sample has roughly 350,000 distinct CDR3 sequences, roughly 13% seen once. The sequenced sample was PBMCs or a T cell subset sorted from them (not recorded which). Receptors originate from a man aged 18 to 30 who had mild COVID-19 (a few samples of this study predate the infection). Cell type and time point are not known.

This clonotype was found a few times. The chain is built from TRBV15 and TRBJ2-5; TRBD1 might be the D (5 bases). CDR1 is LNHNV, CDR2 YYDKDF, per germline (reference sequence). V lost 0 bases, J lost 7 bases, and 12 bases lay in between. There are 14 residues in the CDR3. The CDR3 loop reads CATSRDGAVRTQYF. DNA of the CDR3: TGTGCCACCAGCAGAGATGGGGCCGTTCGGACCCAGTACTTC. Combining the CDR3 with reference TRBV15 and TRBJ2-5 gives the whole variable domain DAMVIQNPRYQVTQFGKPVTLSCSQTLNHNVMYWYQQKSSQAPKLLFHYYDKDFNNEADTPDNFQSRRPNTSFCFLDIRSPGLGDTAMYLCATSRDGAVRTQYFGPGTRLLVL.

This chain uses TRBV4-3 with TRBJ2-3; D is uncertain. The germline V gene encodes CDR1 LGHNA and CDR2 YSLEER. The CDR3 extends over 14 amino acids. V was pared by 2 bases and J by 3 bases, with 9 bases between. CDR3 nucleotides: TGCGCCAGCAGCCAACGGATTTTAACAGATACGCAGTATTTT. As protein: CASSQRILTDTQYF.

Ten or more counts support this clonotype. V gene TRBV5-4 combines with J gene TRBJ2-5; D perhaps matches TRBD1 (5 bases). Germline CDR1 reads SGHNT; CDR2 reads YYREEE (reference sequence). This CDR3 is 13 amino acids long. Trimming left V 1 base short and J 5 bases short, with 9 bases between. The CDR3 DNA follows: TGTGCCAGCAGCTTGCAGGGCGGCGAGACCCAGTACTTC. As protein: CASSLQGGETQYF.

The V and J genes are TRBV12-3 or TRBV12-4 and TRBJ2-2; 9 bases map to TRBD2. V was pared by 7 bases and J by 2 bases, with 5 bases of the junction left unmatched. This CDR3 has 15 amino acids. The CDR3, as DNA: TGTGCCAGCACCTATAGCGGGGGAAACACCGGGGAGCTGTTTTTT. Encoded protein: CASTYSGGNTGELFF.

The chain joins TRBV28 to TRBJ1-5, with 7 nucleotides matching TRBD1. Germline V gene lookup returns CDR1 MDHEN and CDR2 SYDVKM. The V and J ends lost 5 bases and 8 bases, in that order; junction bases with no gene match: 12. The CDR3 extends over 15 amino acids. The CDR3 DNA is TGTGCCAGCAGTGTCATGACAGGGACCTCGGAGCCCCAGCATTTT. Its protein is CASSVMTGTSEPQHF.

A few counts support this clonotype. This rearrangement joins TRBV20-1 to TRBJ1-2, with TRBD1 matching over 7 bases. In germline, CDR1 is DFQATT, CDR2 SNEGSKA (reference sequence). Trimming at V came to 3 bases and at J to 10 bases, leaving 20 bases not matched to a gene. This CDR3 has 16 amino acids. CDR3 amino acids: CSASTLRDSLSNIYTF. The CDR3 coding sequence is TGCAGTGCTAGTACCTTAAGGGACAGCCTCTCGAATATCTACACCTTC.

This clonotype was seen more than once but under ten times. This rearrangement joins TRBV10-3 to TRBJ2-1; D is perhaps TRBD1 (6 bases). There are 15 residues in the CDR3. V lost 4 bases, J lost 10 bases, and 20 bases lay in between. The germline V gene has CDR1 ENHRY and CDR2 SYGVKD. CDR3 amino acids: CAISAHKTGFGEQFF. CDR3 sequence (DNA): TGTGCCATCAGTGCGCACAAGACAGGTTTTGGCGAGCAGTTCTTC.

This clonotype was picked up a small number of times. This sequence joins TRBV7-6 and TRBJ2-2; D ambiguous. Per the germline V gene, CDR1 is SGHVS and CDR2 is FNYEAQ. This CDR3 spans 14 amino acids. Trimming shortened V by 0 bases and J by 1 base, and 3 bases separated the two germline ends. The CDR3 bases are TGTGCCAGCAGCTTAGCTATGAACACCGGGGAGCTGTTTTTT. Encoded protein: CASSLAMNTGELFF.

V and J are TRBV5-1 and TRBJ2-3; 7 nucleotides match TRBD1. This CDR3 has 13 amino acids. V was clipped by 2 bases and J by 5 bases; unmatched bases: 2. Germline V gene sequence: CDR1 SGHRS, CDR2 YFSETQ. CDR3 sequence (DNA): TGCGCCAGCAGCTTTCAGGGGGAAGATACGCAGTATTTT. This sequence encodes CASSFQGEDTQYF.

This clonotype was detected only a few times. The genes are TRBV3-1 and TRBJ1-3; tentatively, D is TRBD1 (6 bases). The CDR3 contains 14 residues. Trimming removed 1 base at V and 4 bases at J, with 8 bases between. Germline V gene data show CDR1 as LGHDT and CDR2 as YNNKEL (reference sequence). CDR3 sequence: CASSQGTVGNTIYF. CDR3 in DNA: TGTGCCAGCAGCCAAGGGACAGTAGGAAACACCATATATTTT. The full variable domain, in which reference TRBV3-1 and TRBJ1-3 provide the parts outside the CDR3, is DTAVSQTPKYLVTQMGNDKSIKCEQNLGHDTMYWYKQDSKKFLKIMFSYNNKELIINETVPNRFSPKSPDKAHLNLHINSLELGDSAVYFCASSQGTVGNTIYFGEGSWLTVV.

The chain recombines TRBV10-1 with TRBJ2-7, with TRBD1 matching over 7 bases. The germline CDR1 and CDR2 sequences are WNHNN and SYGVQD (reference sequence). Trimming took 7 bases from V and 0 from J; bases not matched to a gene: 9. The CDR3 spans 15 residues. The CDR3 DNA follows: TGCGCCAGCAAACCAGACAGGGACCACTCCTACGAGCAGTACGTC. Protein sequence: CASKPDRDHSYEQYV.

A few counts support this clonotype. The chain links TRBV6-2 or TRBV6-3 to TRBJ2-7, with D unresolved. Germline V CDR1 and CDR2: MNHEY, SVGEGT. With 0 bases removed from V and 3 bases from J, the gap between germline ends came to 12 bases. The CDR3 runs to 15 residues. The DNA for the CDR3 is TGTGCCAGCAGTTACTCGTTGGGGTCCGGCTACGAGCAGTACGTC. The encoded protein is CASSYSLGSGYEQYV.

This clonotype was seen a handful of times. J is TRBJ1-1 and V is TRBV5-1; D possibly corresponds to TRBD1 (5 bases). CDR1 is SGHRS and CDR2 is YFSETQ in the germline V gene. V was pared by 4 bases and J by 0 bases, with 16 bases between. This CDR3 region has 16 residues. This CDR3 reads CASSEEGTSMNTEAFF. CDR3 coding DNA: TGCGCCAGCAGCGAAGAAGGGACCTCCATGAACACTGAAGCTTTCTTT. Full variable domain (missing parts from reference TRBV5-1 and TRBJ1-1): KAGVTQTPRYLIKTRGQQVTLSCSPISGHRSVSWYQQTPGQGLQFLFEYFSETQRNKGNFPGRFSGRQFSNSRSEMNVSTLELGDSALYLCASSEEGTSMNTEAFFGQGTRLTVV.

This clonotype came up a few times. V and J are TRBV4-1 and TRBJ2-5; 11 bases map to TRBD2. This CDR3 contains 18 residues. J lost 5 bases, V lost 0 bases, and 11 bases had no gene match. Germline V gives CDR1 MGHRA, CDR2 YSYEKL. The CDR3 nucleotides read TGCGCCAGCAGCCAAGAAGTCCTAGCGGGGGGACGCCAGGAGACCCAGTACTTC. Its translation is CASSQEVLAGGRQETQYF.

The chain employs TRBV6-2 or TRBV6-3 and TRBJ2-3; D possibly corresponds to TRBD2 (5 bases). V dropped 7 bases and J dropped 1 base, with 12 bases sitting between them. The CDR3 contains 14 residues. Germline values: CDR1 MNHEY, CDR2 SVGEGT. The CDR3 spells CASTWSGGTDTQYF. DNA of the CDR3: TGTGCCAGCACCTGGAGCGGTGGCACAGATACGCAGTATTTT.

The rearrangement uses TRBV2 and TRBJ2-3, with 10 positions matching TRBD1. Germline values: CDR1 SNHLY, CDR2 FYNNEI. The CDR3 runs 14 residues. The V gene end was trimmed by 5 bases and the J gene end by 9 bases; junction bases not matched to a gene: 8. CDR3 amino acids: CASSSGQGTVTQYF. DNA for the CDR3: TGTGCCAGCAGTTCGGGACAGGGGACCGTCACGCAGTATTTT.

The chain employs TRBV7-6 and TRBJ1-2; perhaps TRBD1 as D (5 bases). V was clipped by 5 bases and J by 5 bases, with 12 bases between them. Germline CDR1 SGHVS, CDR2 FNYEAQ. This CDR3 has 13 residues. This CDR3 is CASSPGTSYGYTF. CDR3 nucleotides: TGTGCCAGCAGCCCAGGGACGTCTTATGGCTACACCTTC.

This clonotype was recorded many times. The chain combines TRBV7-2 with TRBJ1-2; D perhaps matches TRBD1 (5 bases). The ends were cut back, 1 base at V and 3 bases at J, with 9 bases in the middle. Germline V lookup: CDR1 SGHTA, CDR2 FQGNSA. This CDR3 region has 14 residues. DNA of the CDR3: TGTGCCAGCAGCTTAGTCGGGGGAGACTATGGCTACACCTTC. It encodes CASSLVGGDYGYTF. Full variable domain (missing parts from reference TRBV7-2 and TRBJ1-2): GAGVSQSPSNKVTEKGKDVELRCDPISGHTALYWYRQSLGQGLEFLIYFQGNSAPDKSGLPSDRFSAERTGGSVSTLTIQRTQQEDSAVYLCASSLVGGDYGYTFGSGTRLTVV.

This clonotype came up a few times. The CDR3 reads CAWSVDRNYGYTF. Here the CDR3 DNA reads TGTGCCTGGAGTGTCGACAGAAACTATGGCTACACCTTC. The genes are TRBV30 and TRBJ1-2; tentative D call: TRBD1 (5 bases). Germline V CDR1 and CDR2: GTSNPN, SVGIG (reference sequence). Between the trimmed V and J ends, which lost 0 bases and 2 bases, there was a span of 7 bases. CDR3 length: 13 amino acids.

The table lists this clonotype with a few counts. The gene calls are TRBV5-1 and TRBJ2-3, with 9 positions matching TRBD1. Trimming removed 0 bases from V and 3 bases from J; junction bases left unmatched: 8. This CDR3 contains 17 residues. The germline V gene encodes CDR1 SGHRS and CDR2 YFSETQ. The CDR3 loop is CASSLVLTGGGTDTQYF. In DNA form, the CDR3 reads TGCGCCAGCAGCTTGGTCCTTACAGGGGGCGGTACAGATACGCAGTATTTT.

This clonotype was counted many times. CDR3 sequence: CASSQEVLGNTGELFF. The DNA of the CDR3 is TGCGCCAGCAGCCAAGAGGTTTTGGGGAACACCGGGGAGCTGTTTTTT. The chain carries TRBV4-3 and TRBJ2-2; D not resolved. This CDR3 contains 16 residues. Trimming shortened V by 0 bases and J by 1 base, and 9 bases separated the two germline ends. CDR1 and CDR2 from the germline V gene are LGHNA and YSLEER.

The rearrangement uses TRBV6-2 or TRBV6-3 and TRBJ2-5, with a weak D call TRBD2 (5 bases). V was shortened by 5 bases and J by 5 bases, with 18 bases between the two germline ends. Germline V gene lookup returns CDR1 MNHEY and CDR2 SVGEGT. The CDR3 sequence is 15 residues long. CDR3 loop: CASSPGGPARETQYF. CDR3 nucleotides: TGTGCCAGCAGTCCTGGCGGGCCAGCGAGGGAGACCCAGTACTTC.

Ten or more counts support this clonotype. The chain employs TRBV5-4 and TRBJ2-3, with 9 bases fitting TRBD1. The junction had 2 bases not matched to a gene; V was cut back by 4 bases and J by 2 bases. The germline CDR1 and CDR2 sequences are SGHNT and YYREEE (reference sequence). This CDR3 has 14 residues. CDR3 loop: CASSVQGATDTQYF. In nucleotides, the CDR3 is TGTGCCAGCAGCGTACAGGGGGCCACAGATACGCAGTATTTT.

The CDR3 bases are TGCAGTGCTCCCCAAGAGCGGGGGCCCTTCCAAGAGACCCAGTACTTC. Protein sequence: CSAPQERGPFQETQYF. The chain has TRBV20-1 and TRBJ2-5, with 8 bases identical to TRBD2. This CDR3 has 16 amino acids. Germline assignment: CDR1 DFQATT and CDR2 SNEGSKA (reference sequence). V was clipped by 5 bases and J by 1 base; unmatched bases: 12.

In its sample, this clonotype was seen a few times. V and J are TRBV5-5 and TRBJ2-1, with a weak D call TRBD2 (7 bases). The CDR3 spans 14 residues. CDR1 SGHKS and CDR2 YYEKEE come from the germline V gene (reference sequence). Between the trimmed V and J ends, which lost 1 base and 9 bases, there was a span of 14 bases. The CDR3 here is CASSLWGGLGEQFF. The CDR3 DNA reads TGTGCCAGCAGCTTGTGGGGGGGGCTCGGTGAGCAGTTCTTC.

This clonotype has a handful of counts. V is TRBV5-1 and J is TRBJ2-7; D is unresolved. Trimming removed 2 bases at V and 3 bases at J, with 12 bases between. CDR1 is SGHRS and CDR2 is YFSETQ in the germline V gene. The CDR3 covers 14 residues. The CDR3, as DNA: TGCGCCAGCAGCTTACTGGTATCAGGCTACGAGCAGTACTTC. Protein sequence: CASSLLVSGYEQYF.